Listed below are T cell receptor beta chains from one sample, sequenced in a study of identical twins. A single record per CDR3 protein comes from TCRdb applying MiXCR to the 5' RACE reads. This sample carries 700,000 to 950,000 distinct CDR3 sequences, roughly an eighth of them seen once, and the ten largest clones take around 1.5%. These data were likewise used in another study, on yellow fever vaccine responses in identical twins.

Specimen: PBMCs. These receptors all come from a woman aged 18-29 years in good health. Both conserved end residues are part of each CDR3. Each record gives: clone size, V gene, J gene, CDR3 protein. Clone sizes are given selectively: once, few, many, or a class where the clone is expanded.

clone_size: -; v_call: TRBV2; j_call: TRBJ2-3; cdr3_aa: CASSEAAYHPDRGKSTDTQYF
clone_size: many; v_call: TRBV3-1; j_call: TRBJ2-1; cdr3_aa: CASSLGLRGEQFF
clone_size: few; v_call: TRBV20-1; j_call: TRBJ2-3; cdr3_aa: CSARAQGAQDTQYF
clone_size: many; v_call: TRBV7-6; j_call: TRBJ1-1; cdr3_aa: CASSLAAGAVAEAFF
clone_size: few; v_call: TRBV18; j_call: TRBJ2-7; cdr3_aa: CASSPPGGVSYEQYF
clone_size: -; v_call: TRBV4-2; j_call: TRBJ2-3; cdr3_aa: CASSLEGGDTDTQYF
clone_size: many; v_call: TRBV5-6; j_call: TRBJ1-5; cdr3_aa: CASSQRTGTSNQPQHF
clone_size: many; v_call: TRBV7-2; j_call: TRBJ2-3; cdr3_aa: CASSPDSVRSTDTQYF
clone_size: few; v_call: TRBV2; j_call: TRBJ1-5; cdr3_aa: CASREDRVRDQPQHF
clone_size: few; v_call: TRBV3-1; j_call: TRBJ1-1; cdr3_aa: CASSPPGGSAEAFF
clone_size: -; v_call: TRBV2; j_call: TRBJ2-1; cdr3_aa: CASNESSSYNEQFF
clone_size: -; v_call: TRBV11-2; j_call: TRBJ2-1; cdr3_aa: CASRATSGRFDEQFF
clone_size: many; v_call: TRBV24-1; j_call: TRBJ2-1; cdr3_aa: CATSDSSRLSSYNEQFF
clone_size: few; v_call: TRBV7-7; j_call: TRBJ2-1; cdr3_aa: CASSARTGLNNEQFF
clone_size: few; v_call: TRBV12-3/TRBV12-4; j_call: TRBJ2-7; cdr3_aa: CASSNEGGYEQYF
clone_size: many; v_call: TRBV5-1; j_call: TRBJ2-3; cdr3_aa: CASSLAVAGGPYVSDTQYF
clone_size: -; v_call: TRBV2; j_call: TRBJ2-3; cdr3_aa: CASSDQDTQYF
clone_size: few; v_call: TRBV6-2/TRBV6-3; j_call: TRBJ1-5; cdr3_aa: CASNDRFNQPQHF
clone_size: few; v_call: TRBV12-3/TRBV12-4; j_call: TRBJ2-7; cdr3_aa: CASSPGTSGRKLSYEQYF
clone_size: few; v_call: TRBV18; j_call: TRBJ2-3; cdr3_aa: CASSTLSGELTDTQYF
clone_size: -; v_call: TRBV12-3/TRBV12-4; j_call: TRBJ1-2; cdr3_aa: CASLSSYATANYGYTF
clone_size: few; v_call: TRBV15; j_call: TRBJ1-1; cdr3_aa: CATSRVVVRATNTEAFF